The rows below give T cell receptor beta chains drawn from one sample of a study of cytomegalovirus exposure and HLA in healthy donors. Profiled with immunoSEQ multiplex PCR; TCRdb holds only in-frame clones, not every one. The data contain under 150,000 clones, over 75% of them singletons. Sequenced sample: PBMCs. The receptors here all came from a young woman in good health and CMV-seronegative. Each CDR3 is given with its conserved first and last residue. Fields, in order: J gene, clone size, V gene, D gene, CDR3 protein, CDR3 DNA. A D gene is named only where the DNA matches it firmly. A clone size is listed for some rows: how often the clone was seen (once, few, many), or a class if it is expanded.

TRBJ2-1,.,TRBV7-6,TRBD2,CASSLGLAGDEQFF,TGTGCCAGCAGCTTAGGGCTAGCGGGGGATGAGCAGTTCTTC
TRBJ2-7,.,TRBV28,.,CASSLISGDTYEQYF,TGTGCCAGCAGTTTAATTTCGGGTGATACCTACGAGCAGTACTTC
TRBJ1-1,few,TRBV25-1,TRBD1,CARTNRGFTEAFF,TGTGCCAGAACTAACAGGGGATTCACTGAAGCTTTCTTT
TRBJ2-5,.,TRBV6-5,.,CASRKGGLQETQYF,TGTGCCAGCAGGAAGGGGGGGCTCCAAGAGACCCAGTACTTC
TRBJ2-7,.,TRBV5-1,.,CASRTGSYEQYF,TGCGCCAGCAGAACCGGGAGCTACGAGCAGTACTTC
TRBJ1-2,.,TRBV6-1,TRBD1,CASRGGQSTSRNTF,TGTGCCAGCAGGGGGGGACAGTCGACCTCTAGGAACACCTTC
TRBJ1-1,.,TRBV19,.,CASSIQGDTEAFF,TGTGCCAGTAGTATTCAAGGAGACACTGAAGCTTTCTTT
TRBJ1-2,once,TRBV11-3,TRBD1,CASRGTGRPGKDGYTF,TGTGCCAGCAGGGGGACAGGGAGGCCAGGTAAGGATGGCTACACCTTC
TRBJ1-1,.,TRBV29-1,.,CSGNRGSGTEAFF,TGCAGCGGGAACCGGGGGTCAGGTACTGAAGCTTTCTTT
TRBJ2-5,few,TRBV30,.,CAWSATGLQEETQYF,TGTGCCTGGAGTGCTACGGGACTCCAGGAAGAGACCCAGTACTTC
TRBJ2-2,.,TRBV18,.,CASSPFTTGNTGELFF,TGTGCCAGCTCACCATTCACGACAGGGAACACCGGGGAGCTGTTTTTT
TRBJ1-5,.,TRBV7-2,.,CASSFTDSNQPQHF,TGTGCCAGCAGCTTCACAGACAGCAATCAGCCCCAGCATTTT
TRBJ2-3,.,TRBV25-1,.,CASSEWQGIGTDTQYF,TGTGCCAGCAGTGAATGGCAGGGAATTGGCACAGATACGCAGTATTTT
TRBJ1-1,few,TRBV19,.,CASSMRQATEAFF,TGTGCCAGTAGTATGCGTCAGGCGACTGAAGCTTTCTTT
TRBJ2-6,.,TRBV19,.,CASHYGGLVSSGANVLTF,TGTGCCAGCCATTACGGCGGACTGGTCTCCTCTGGGGCCAACGTCCTGACTTTC
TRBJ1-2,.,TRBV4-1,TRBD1,CASSQDNGQGWGYTF,TGCGCCAGCAGCCAAGATAATGGACAGGGGTGGGGCTACACCTTC
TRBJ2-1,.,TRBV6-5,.,CASSYSAGAPYNEQFF,TGTGCCAGCAGTTACTCTGCGGGGGCCCCTTACAATGAGCAGTTCTTC
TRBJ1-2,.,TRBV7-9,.,CASSLLDLLKNGYTF,TGTGCCAGCAGCTTACTAGACCTACTCAAGAATGGCTACACCTTC
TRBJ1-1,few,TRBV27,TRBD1,CASSPQGVNTEAFF,TGTGCCAGCAGTCCTCAGGGGGTGAACACTGAAGCTTTCTTT
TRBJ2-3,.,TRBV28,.,CASSSPEPDTQYF,TGTGCCAGCAGTTCCCCGGAGCCAGATACGCAGTATTTT
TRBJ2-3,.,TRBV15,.,CATSYGRNTDTQYF,TGTGCCACCAGCTACGGGAGAAACACAGATACGCAGTATTTT
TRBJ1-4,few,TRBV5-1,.,CASSSRDTTGEKLFF,TGCGCCAGCAGCTCCAGGGACACCACGGGGGAAAAACTGTTTTTT
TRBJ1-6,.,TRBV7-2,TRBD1,CASSVTGTANSPLHF,TGTGCCAGCAGCGTCACCGGGACAGCTAATTCACCCCTCCACTTT
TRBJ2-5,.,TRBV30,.,CAWSRGTQETQYF,TGTGCCTGGAGTAGGGGGACACAAGAGACCCAGTACTTC
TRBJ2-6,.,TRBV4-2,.,CASSQDLDSGANVLTF,TGTGCCAGCAGCCAAGACCTAGACTCTGGGGCCAACGTCCTGACTTTC
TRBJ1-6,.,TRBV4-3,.,CASSQVGDRYSPLHF,TGCGCCAGCAGCCAAGTCGGAGACAGATATTCACCCCTCCACTTT
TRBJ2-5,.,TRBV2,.,CASSGGPSLPQYF,TGTGCCAGCAGCGGGGGGCCTAGCCTTCCCCAGTACTTC
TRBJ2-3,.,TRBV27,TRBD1,CASSPHRGPNTDTQYF,TGTGCCAGCAGTCCACACAGGGGGCCGAACACAGATACGCAGTATTTT
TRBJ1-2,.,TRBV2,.,CASPGGRYGYTF,TGTGCCAGCCCCGGGGGGAGGTATGGCTACACCTTC
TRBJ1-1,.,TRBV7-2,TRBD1,CASSLRQGYDMNTEAFF,TGTGCCAGCAGCCTGCGACAGGGGTACGACATGAACACTGAAGCTTTCTTT
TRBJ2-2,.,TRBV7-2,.,CASSLEGYRELFF,TGTGCCAGCAGCTTAGAGGGGTACCGGGAGCTGTTTTTT
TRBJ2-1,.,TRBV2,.,CATRGLSGQFF,.
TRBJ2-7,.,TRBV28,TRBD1,CASSQQGVGEQYF,TGTGCCAGCAGCCAACAGGGGGTGGGCGAGCAGTACTTC
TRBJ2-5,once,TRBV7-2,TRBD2,CASSLPGLAGGPTRTQYF,TGTGCCAGCAGCTTGCCGGGACTAGCGGGGGGCCCTACGAGGACCCAGTACTTC
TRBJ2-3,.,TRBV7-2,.,CASSLSGGPTDTQYF,TGTGCCAGCAGCCTATCCGGGGGGCCCACAGATACGCAGTATTTT
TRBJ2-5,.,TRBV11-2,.,CASSAGGETQYF,TGTGCCAGCAGCGCAGGGGGGGAGACCCAGTACTTC
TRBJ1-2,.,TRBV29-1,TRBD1,CSVEMGQAANYGYTF,TGCAGCGTTGAGATGGGACAGGCCGCTAACTATGGCTACACCTTC
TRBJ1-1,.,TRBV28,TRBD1,CASSLWLVAGGSEAFF,TGTGCCAGCAGTTTATGGCTGGTGGCAGGGGGATCTGAAGCTTTCTTT
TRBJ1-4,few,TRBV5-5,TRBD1,CASSLATGGRANEKLFF,TGTGCCAGCAGCTTGGCCACAGGGGGTCGGGCTAATGAAAAACTGTTTTTT
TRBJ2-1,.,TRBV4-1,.,CASSQTLGEQFF,TGCGCCAGCAGCCAAACTCTGGGCGAGCAGTTCTTC
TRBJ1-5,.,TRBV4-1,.,CASRDTGRFNQPQHF,TGCGCCAGCAGAGATACAGGGCGGTTCAATCAGCCCCAGCATTTT
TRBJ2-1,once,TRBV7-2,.,CVSGYNEQFF,TGTGTCTCGGGGTACAATGAGCAGTTCTTC
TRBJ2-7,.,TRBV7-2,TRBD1,CASGPRGQSEYF,TGTGCCAGCGGGCCAAGGGGACAGTCAGAGTACTTC
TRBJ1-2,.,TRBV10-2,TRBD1,CASRGPGQGSSGYTF,TGCGCCAGCAGGGGACCGGGACAGGGTTCGAGTGGCTACACCTTC
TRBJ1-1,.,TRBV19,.,CASSIGPNTEAFF,TGTGCCAGTAGTATAGGGCCCAACACTGAAGCTTTCTTT
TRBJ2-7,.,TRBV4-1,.,CASSSFEDGAYEQYF,TGCGCCAGCAGTTCGTTTGAAGACGGGGCCTACGAGCAGTACTTC
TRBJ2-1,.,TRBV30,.,CAWSVGGGEQFF,TGTGCCTGGAGTGTAGGGGGGGGCGAGCAGTTCTTC
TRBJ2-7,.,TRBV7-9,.,CASSLALVTYEQYF,TGTGCCAGCAGCTTAGCCCTAGTAACCTACGAGCAGTACTTC
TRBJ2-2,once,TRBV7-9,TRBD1,CASSLKKGTGWTGELFF,TGTGCCAGCAGCTTAAAAAAGGGGACAGGGTGGACCGGGGAGCTGTTTTTT
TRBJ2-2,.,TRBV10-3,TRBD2,CAISDPGASGYTGELFF,TGTGCCATCAGTGACCCTGGGGCTAGCGGTTACACCGGGGAGCTGTTTTTT
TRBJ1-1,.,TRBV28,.,CASSPSGLNTEAFF,TGTGCCAGCAGTCCGTCAGGGCTGAACACTGAAGCTTTCTTT
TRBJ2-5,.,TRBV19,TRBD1,CATTHRDRGYQETQYF,TGTGCCACAACTCACCGGGACAGGGGGTACCAAGAGACCCAGTACTTC
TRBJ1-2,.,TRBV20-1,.,CSAPAAAGYTF,TGCAGTGCCCCCGCGGCGGCTGGCTACACCTTC
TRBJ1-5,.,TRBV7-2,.,CASTLKPPPGDQPQHF,TGTGCCAGCACCTTAAAACCCCCCCCAGGCGATCAGCCCCAGCATTTT
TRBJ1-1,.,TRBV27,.,CASSSLLWAEQAFF,TGTGCCAGCAGTTCGTTGTTGTGGGCTGAGCAAGCTTTCTTT
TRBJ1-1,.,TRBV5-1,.,CASSLAGWNTEAFF,TGCGCCAGCAGCTTGGCGGGGTGGAACACTGAAGCTTTCTTT
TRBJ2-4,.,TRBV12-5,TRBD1,CASGSWTGQGKNIQYF,TGTGCTAGTGGTTCCTGGACAGGGCAAGGCAAAAACATTCAGTACTTC
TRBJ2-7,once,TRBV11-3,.,CASSLAAYEQYF,TGTGCCAGCAGCTTAGCGGCCTACGAGCAGTACTTC
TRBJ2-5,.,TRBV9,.,CASSVAGGQETQYF,TGTGCCAGCAGCGTAGCCGGCGGCCAAGAGACCCAGTACTTC
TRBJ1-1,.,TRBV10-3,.,CATSGSGTEAFF,TGTGCCACCTCCGGATCGGGCACTGAAGCTTTCTTT